A single sample is the source of the 22 T cell receptor beta chains below, sequenced in a study of tumor-infiltrating lymphocytes in primary liver carcinoma. Bulk tissue was left unsorted, and RNA and DNA were co-extracted from 20-30 mg of it. Synthesis of TCR beta cDNA was carried out from 500 ng total RNA with a constant-region primer. Nested multiplex PCR, run for three rounds with slightly modified ARM-PCR, yielded TCR beta libraries. Amplification in the first two PCR rounds was performed using TRBV1-TRBV30 forward primers and a C-beta reverse primer for approximately 10 cycles each. TCRdb ran MiXCR on the multiplex PCR reads and lists one entry per CDR3 protein. This sample has more than 100,000 distinct CDR3 sequences, with approximately 70% found just once. Material: liver tumor tissue from sampling region 1. Documented subset: tumor region T1, superior pole. These receptors were obtained from a woman aged 60-75 years with primary liver carcinoma and hepatitis B virus infection.

J is TRBJ2-1 and V is TRBV24-1; possibly TRBD1 or TRBD2 for D (5 bases each). The CDR3 is 16 amino acids. V was shortened by 0 bases and J by 5 bases, with 13 bases between the two germline ends. Germline V gives CDR1 KGHDR, CDR2 SFDVKD. CDR3 sequence (DNA): TGTGCCACCAGTGATTTGGGTTCCGGGGACCACAATGAGCAGTTCTTC. The encoded protein is CATSDLGSGDHNEQFF.

In this sample, this clonotype turned up many times. The rearrangement joins TRBV6-2 or TRBV6-3 to TRBJ2-7, with a tentative D call TRBD2 (6 bases). Trimming stripped 5 bases from V and 2 bases from J, with 16 bases between. CDR1 and CDR2 (germline): MNHEY, SVGEGT. The CDR3 spans 15 residues. In DNA, the CDR3 is TGTGCCAGCAGTCAGGAGGGGTTATCCACCTACGAGCAGTACTTC. Translating gives CASSQEGLSTYEQYF.

Notes on this clonotype: Germline is not matched at one junction end, which may reflect a read error. The chain employs TRBV11-3 and TRBJ2-1, with TRBD2 as a possible D gene (6 bases). The CDR3 extends over 15 amino acids. From germline, CDR1 is SGHNT and CDR2 YENEEA. The CDR3 bases are TGTGCTAGCAGCTTACTAGTGGGAGGTATCAATGTGCAGTTCTTC. Amino acid sequence: CASSLLVGGINVQFF.

Remarks on this clonotype: Without the conserved terminal phenylalanine or tryptophan, this CDR3 likely stems from a read error. The chain combines TRBV6-1 with TRBJ1-3; D possibly corresponds to TRBD1 (6 bases). The length of the CDR3 is 15 residues. The germline CDR1 and CDR2 sequences are MNHNS and SASEGT. Written as DNA, the CDR3 is TGTGCCGGCAGTGAAATGTGGGGGCTCGGAAACACCATATATCTT. Its translation: CAGSEMWGLGNTIYL.

A word on this clonotype: A junction boundary mismatches the germline segment, possibly from a read error. This sequence joins TRBV2 and TRBJ2-7, with a weak D call TRBD1 (5 bases). Germline CDR1 SNHLY, CDR2 FYNNEI. This CDR3 has 12 residues. Written as DNA, the CDR3 is TGTGTCAGCAGTATCCAGGGTCGCGAGCAGTACTTC. It encodes CVSSIQGREQYF.

The rearrangement joins TRBV24-1 to TRBJ1-2; a weak D match, TRBD1 (6 bases). CDR3 length: 14 amino acids. Germline values: CDR1 KGHDR, CDR2 SFDVKD. The ends were cut back, 2 bases at V and 4 bases at J, with 10 bases in the middle. Written as DNA, the CDR3 is TGTGCCACCAGTGATTATACAGGGAGCTATGGCTACACCTTC. Its translation: CATSDYTGSYGYTF.

Concerning this clonotype: Possible read error: a much larger clone is one base away. The chain recombines TRBV24-1 with TRBJ2-3, with D possibly matching TRBD1 (6 bases). Germline CDR1 is KGHDR and CDR2 is SFDVKD. CDR3 length: 12 amino acids. The CDR3 nucleotides are TGTGCCATCAGTGCAGGGGCAGATACGCAGTATTTT. Protein sequence: CAISAGADTQYF.

Only one count was recorded for this clonotype. A read error is possible here, since a much larger clone lies one base away. The rearrangement uses TRBV12-3 or TRBV12-4 and TRBJ2-3; D is ambiguous. The J call may be in error: the DNA end matches TRBJ1-5 better. This CDR3 has 16 residues. The CDR3 DNA is TGTGCCAGCAATCCGCTAGCGGGAGGTATCACAGATACGCAGCATTTT. It translates to CASNPLAGGITDTQHF.

In regard to this clonotype: A much larger clone lies a single base off, so this may be a read error. The V call is TRBV6-1, the J call TRBJ1-2, with unresolved D. Germline values: CDR1 MNHNS, CDR2 SASEGT. The CDR3 runs to 12 residues. This chain's CDR3 is CAISPDYYGYTF. CDR3 DNA: TGTGCCATCAGTCCAGATTACTATGGCTACACCTTC.

This clonotype was observed a handful of times. This chain joins TRBV28 and TRBJ1-1, with a tentative D call TRBD1 (5 bases). The CDR3 contains 12 residues. Between the trimmed V and J ends, which lost 6 bases and 11 bases, there was a span of 16 bases. The V gene's germline CDR1 is MDHEN and CDR2 SYDVKM. The CDR3 coding sequence is TGTGCCAGCAGAAGGGGACGAAGGGACGCTTTCTTT. The encoded protein is CASRRGRRDAFF.

This clonotype was seen ten or more times. For the CDR3, the DNA is TGTGCCAGCAGGCAGACAGGGCATGAGACCCAGTACTTC. It specifies CASRQTGHETQYF. V usage is TRBV28 and J usage is TRBJ2-5, with 7 bases fitting TRBD1. Germline V lookup: CDR1 MDHEN, CDR2 SYDVKM. Losses at the gene ends were 6 bases for V and 5 bases for J; bases not matched to a gene: 6. This CDR3 comprises 13 residues.

On this clonotype: At one end, the junction sequence differs from germline, possibly due to a read error. The chain carries TRBV5-1 and TRBJ2-2, with 7 bases matching TRBD2. Germline V gene data show CDR1 as SGHRS and CDR2 as YFSETQ. This CDR3 region has 16 residues. The CDR3 loop is CASSFQTSWISGELSF. CDR3 sequence (DNA): TGCGCCAGCAGCTTCCAGACTAGCTGGATCTCCGGGGAGCTGTCTTTT.

The chain couples TRBV11-3 to TRBJ2-1; D ambiguous. The CDR3 sequence is 12 residues long. CDR1 is SGHNT and CDR2 is YENEEA in the germline V gene. V gave up 5 bases and J gave up 6 bases, with 8 bases separating them. The CDR3 DNA reads TGTGCCAGCAGCCCAGATACCAATGAGCAGTTCTTC. Protein sequence: CASSPDTNEQFF.

Notes on this clonotype: This likely comes from a read error, as the CDR3 has no conserved phenylalanine or tryptophan at its end. CDR3 protein: CSVDLKGRGNEQFL. The DNA of the CDR3 is TGCAGCGTTGACCTGAAAGGTAGGGGAAATGAACAGTTCTTA. V is TRBV29-1 and J is TRBJ2-1; possibly TRBD1 for D (5 bases). CDR1 is SQVTM, CDR2 ANQGSEA, per germline. This CDR3 contains 14 residues.

Regarding this clonotype: Sequence at one end of the junction differs from germline and may be a read error. The chain carries TRBV7-9 and TRBJ2-2, with D perhaps given as TRBD1 or TRBD2 (5 bases each). The CDR3 runs to 14 residues. CDR1 is SEHNR and CDR2 is FQNEAQ in the germline V gene (reference sequence). The CDR3 protein is CASSLGPNTRELFF. The CDR3 DNA follows: TGTGCCAGCAGCTTGGGACCGAACACCAGGGAGCTGTTTTTT. The full variable domain, rest sourced from reference TRBV7-9 and TRBJ2-2, is DTGVSQNPRHKITKRGQNVTFRCDPISEHNRLYWYRQTLGQGPEFLTYFQNEAQLEKSRLLSDRFSAERPKGSFSTLEIQRTEQGDSAMYLCASSLGPNTRELFFGEGSRLTVL.

Concerning this clonotype itself: In this CDR3 the conserved last residue, phenylalanine or tryptophan, is missing, so a read error is likely. The chain couples TRBV28 to TRBJ2-5; 7 bases are shared with TRBD2. Unmatched junction bases numbered 9, after V lost 2 bases and J lost 6 bases. Looked up from germline, CDR1 is MDHEN and CDR2 is SYDVKM. The CDR3 extends over 15 amino acids. The CDR3: CASSLGGGFVKTQYL. The DNA for the CDR3 is TGTGCCAGCAGTTTAGGGGGGGGGTTCGTAAAGACCCAGTACTTA.

This clonotype was observed many times. The chain couples TRBV5-1 to TRBJ1-4; D is possibly TRBD1 (5 bases). The CDR3 length is 15 residues. The germline V gene encodes CDR1 SGHRS and CDR2 YFSETQ. V was shortened by 4 bases and J by 7 bases, with 17 bases between the two germline ends. The CDR3: CASSTTGGKGEKLFF. The CDR3 nucleotides are TGCGCCAGCAGCACCACCGGGGGGAAGGGTGAAAAACTGTTTTTT.

Comment on this clonotype: It may be a read error: a sequence one base away is much more abundant. This sequence joins TRBV29-1 and TRBJ2-2; tentatively, D is TRBD2 (6 bases). CDR3 length: 14 amino acids. Germline V gene lookup returns CDR1 SQVTM and CDR2 ANQGSEA. CDR3 sequence: CRVRLGGFTGELFF. For the CDR3, the DNA is TGCAGAGTCCGGTTGGGGGGATTCACCGGGGAGCTGTTTTTT.

Turning to this clonotype: An end of the junction differs from the germline gene, which may be a read error. V usage is TRBV28 and J usage is TRBJ2-7, with D perhaps matching TRBD2 (5 bases). The J call is uncertain, as TRBJ2-4 better fits the DNA end. This CDR3 is 14 amino acids long. Germline assignment: CDR1 MDHEN and CDR2 SYDVKM. CDR3 residues: CASIGGLAKDIQYF. DNA of the CDR3: TGTGCCAGCATCGGTGGGCTAGCCAAAGACATTCAGTACTTC.

The sample holds many counts of this clonotype. The gene calls are TRBV10-2 and TRBJ1-1, with 7 bases matching TRBD1. The V gene's germline CDR1 is WSHSY and CDR2 SAAADI. Trimming removed 6 bases from V and 1 base from J; junction bases left unmatched: 2. The CDR3 totals 13 residues. CDR3 nucleotide sequence: TGCGCCAGCAGGGGACAGTCGAACACTGAAGCTTTCTTT. As protein: CASRGQSNTEAFF.

This clonotype was recorded at least ten times. The chain is built from TRBV6-1 and TRBJ2-7; either TRBD1 or TRBD2 may supply D (5 bases each). Germline values: CDR1 MNHNS, CDR2 SASEGT. This CDR3 spans 14 amino acids. V was clipped by 0 bases and J by 2 bases, with 8 bases between them. CDR3 nucleotide sequence: TGTGCCAGCAGTGAAGCGGGACGGGCCTACGAGCAGTACTTC. Translating it yields CASSEAGRAYEQYF.

Details on this clonotype: One base away lies a much larger clone, so this may be a sequencing read error. V gene TRBV6-1 combines with J gene TRBJ2-5; 7 nucleotides agree with TRBD2. The CDR3 is 14 residues long. CDR1 and CDR2 (germline): MNHNS, SASEGT. In nucleotides, the CDR3 is TGTGGCAGCAAAGAAGGACTAGGAAAAGAGACCCAGTACTTC. Translated: CGSKEGLGKETQYF.